This T cell receptor beta chain was captured by sequencing in a study of cytotoxic CD8 clonotypes in ibrutinib-treated CLL. Study background: Responses comprised about 24 partial and 2 complete; at median approximately six years, roughly 15 remained remitted and some twelve progressed. Average yields of around 230,000 productive templates and tens of thousands of productive rearrangements characterized the samples. Whole-study results and caveats: Clonality grew at ibrutinib response; at progression, it decreased back toward baseline.

This clone was observed a few times. No antigen is known for it. The CDR3 length is 13 residues. Looked up from germline, CDR1 is LNHDA and CDR2 is SQIVND (reference sequence). Trimming removed 7 bases at V and 0 bases at J, with 7 bases between. Produced via immunoSEQ multiplex PCR; TCRdb's table is partial and in-frame only. The profile shows more than 200,000 clones, 70% of them singletons. Genomic DNA in a quantity of around 2 micrograms was derived from cryopreserved PBMCs for TCR beta libraries. The V gene is TRBV19, the J gene TRBJ1-3, with unresolved D. Source: PBMCs, taken after 24 months of ibrutinib treatment. This clonotype originated in a human donor with chronic lymphocytic leukemia. DNA for the CDR3: TGTGCCAGTAAAAGGGACTCTGGAAACACCATATATTTT. Protein product: CASKRDSGNTIYF.